These 18 T cell receptor beta chains came from one sample sequenced in a study of beta chain features in type 1 diabetes (dated by TCRdb to between 2017 and 2018). What the research found in general, with its limitations: A moderate but significant shortening of TCRB CDR3 length was observed in type 1 diabetes patients in all four CD4+ subsets.

The antigens for these receptors are not known. Library creation used the immunoSEQ multiplex PCR assay. All of the isolated RNA was reverse transcribed with the High Capacity cDNA Reverse Transcription Kit, so expressed TCRB transcripts were sequenced. TCRdb carries this immuneACCESS record with in-frame sequences only. Its versions omit some clonotypes, under half of them owing to an unresolved V gene in the studies checked, with the rest unexplained. This sample is represented by over 200,000 clones; approximately 10% of them were singletons. Clones ranked in the top ten supply around 0.017% of the sample. The sample comprised naive CD4+ T cells from blood. The intended sense of this specimen's cell subset or site label: true naive CD4+ T cells. Receptor source: a man aged 30-40 years with type 1 diabetes.

This clone was counted between two and nine times. V usage is TRBV19 and J usage is TRBJ2-7; a weak D match, TRBD2 (5 bases). CDR1 LNHDA and CDR2 SQIVND come from the germline V gene (reference sequence). The length of the CDR3 is 15 residues. Trimming left V 5 bases short and J 1 base short, with 15 bases between. CDR3 in amino acids: CASSPKRSGSYEQYF. The CDR3 nucleotides read TGTGCCAGTAGTCCGAAGCGGTCTGGATCCTACGAGCAGTACTTC.

The gene calls are TRBV4-3 and TRBJ2-1; 9 bases are a match to TRBD2. CDR1 is LGHNA, CDR2 YSLEER, per germline. The CDR3 extends over 17 amino acids. The V gene end was trimmed by 2 bases and the J gene end by 7 bases; junction bases not matched to a gene: 12. The CDR3: CASSQRRTGTSSNEQFF. The CDR3 nucleotides read TGCGCCAGCAGCCAAAGGCGAACCGGGACTAGCTCTAATGAGCAGTTCTTC.

V and J are TRBV28 and TRBJ2-3; the D is unclear. Trimming pared 6 bases from V and 0 bases from J, leaving 7 bases between. The CDR3 runs to 13 residues. The germline CDR1 and CDR2 sequences are MDHEN and SYDVKM. For the CDR3, the DNA is TGTGCCAGCAGGGAGCTTAGCACAGATACGCAGTATTTT. The encoded protein is CASRELSTDTQYF.

This clone was counted a few times. The chain joins TRBV5-1 to TRBJ2-7; 7 bases match TRBD1. Germline loops: CDR1 SGHRS, CDR2 YFSETQ. Germline trimming cut 5 bases from V and 1 base from J; bases unmatched to any gene: 9. The CDR3 length is 15 residues. CDR3 sequence: CASRAAGTESYEQYF. As DNA, the CDR3 is TGCGCCAGCAGGGCAGCAGGGACAGAGTCCTACGAGCAGTACTTC.

The chain joins TRBV6-5 to TRBJ2-4; D may be TRBD2 (6 bases). Looked up from germline, CDR1 is MNHEY and CDR2 is SVGAGI. V dropped 6 bases and J dropped 6 bases, with 12 bases sitting between them. CDR3 length: 13 residues. The CDR3 loop is CASREGPLNIQYF. CDR3 DNA: TGTGCCAGCAGGGAGGGACCACTAAACATTCAGTACTTC.

With respect to this clone: At the DNA level, this CDR3 is encoded by other sequences in the same sample as well. The V call is TRBV7-2, the J call TRBJ2-7; D unclear. The CDR3 has 11 residues. Germline V gives CDR1 SGHTA, CDR2 FQGNSA. V was pared by 3 bases and J by 3 bases, with 3 bases between. The CDR3 spells CASSLRYEQYF. The CDR3 DNA sequence: TGTGCCAGCAGCTTGCGCTACGAGCAGTACTTC.

The chain is built from TRBV11-2 and TRBJ1-2; 8 bases fit TRBD1. Germline CDR1 and CDR2: SGHAT and FQNNGV. The J segment lost 4 bases and the V segment lost 0 bases, leaving 1 base of the junction unmatched. The CDR3 covers 14 residues. In DNA, the CDR3 is TGTGCCAGCAGCTTAGACAGGGGGCCCTATGGCTACACCTTC. Translated: CASSLDRGPYGYTF.

This clone was observed a few times. The rearrangement uses TRBV7-9 and TRBJ1-1; the D gene is possibly TRBD1 (6 bases). Germline V gives CDR1 SEHNR, CDR2 FQNEAQ (reference sequence). The ends were cut back, 5 bases at V and 3 bases at J, with 13 bases in the middle. The CDR3 has 14 amino acids. The CDR3 DNA follows: TGTGCCAGCAGCCCGGGGGGCGGGCACACTGAAGCTTTCTTT. This translates into CASSPGGGHTEAFF.

This clone was found a few times. V is TRBV15 and J is TRBJ2-1; 14 bases align to TRBD2. Germline V gene lookup returns CDR1 LNHNV and CDR2 YYDKDF (reference sequence). This CDR3 contains 19 residues. The junction had 9 bases not matched to a gene; V was cut back by 1 base and J by 4 bases. The chain's CDR3 is CATSRGRGLAGASYNEQFF. As DNA, the CDR3 is TGTGCCACCAGCAGAGGCAGGGGACTAGCGGGGGCGTCGTACAATGAGCAGTTCTTC.

The chain recombines TRBV30 with TRBJ1-2; D gene uncertain. The V end lost 4 bases, the J end lost 4 bases, and 13 bases lay between the germline ends. Germline CDR1 GTSNPN, CDR2 SVGIG (reference sequence). CDR3 length: 13 amino acids. CDR3 nucleotides: TGTGCCTGGAATTTAGCGGGGAGCTATGGCTACACCTTC. It is translated as CAWNLAGSYGYTF. The full variable domain, its missing parts supplied by reference TRBV30 and TRBJ1-2, is SQTIHQWPATLVQPVGSPLSLECTVEGTSNPNLYWYRQAAGRGLQLLFYSVGIGQISSEVPQNLSASRPQDRQFILSSKKLLLSDSGFYLCAWNLAGSYGYTFGSGTRLTVV.

This clone was seen more than once but under ten times. The rearrangement joins TRBV9 to TRBJ2-5; possibly TRBD2 for D (7 bases). Trimming removed 7 bases from V and 2 bases from J, with 15 bases in between. Looked up from germline, CDR1 is SGDLS and CDR2 is YYNGEE. The CDR3 spans 14 residues. The CDR3 nucleotides are TGTGCCAGCGGGGGGGGCTGGATTCAAGAGACCCAGTACTTC. This sequence encodes CASGGGWIQETQYF.

This clone was seen more than once but under ten times. J is TRBJ2-1 and V is TRBV7-2; 8 bases align to TRBD2. Germline-derived CDR1 and CDR2 are SGHTA and FQGNSA. V was pared by 1 base and J by 5 bases, with 7 bases of the junction left unmatched. The CDR3 runs to 16 residues. The CDR3 nucleotides are TGTGCCAGCAGCTTAGGAGGCAAGCGGGGGAACAATGAGCAGTTCTTC. This gives the protein CASSLGGKRGNNEQFF.

This clone has only a few counts. The rearrangement links TRBV9 to TRBJ1-2; the D is unclear. CDR3 length: 15 amino acids. The germline V and J ends were trimmed by 2 bases and 7 bases, with 18 bases remaining between them. CDR1 and CDR2 (germline): SGDLS, YYNGEE. CDR3 sequence reads: CASSVSGTLGVGYTF. DNA of the CDR3: TGTGCCAGCAGCGTCTCGGGCACCCTGGGAGTTGGCTACACCTTC.

The rearrangement joins TRBV11-2 to TRBJ2-1, with TRBD2 matching over 8 bases. This CDR3 is built from 15 residues. The germline V gene encodes CDR1 SGHAT and CDR2 FQNNGV. V gave up 1 base and J gave up 4 bases; unmatched junction bases: 3. This chain's CDR3 is CASSLGAGDYNEQFF. CDR3 nucleotides: TGTGCCAGCAGCTTAGGAGCGGGGGATTACAATGAGCAGTTCTTC.

V usage is TRBV5-1 and J usage is TRBJ2-1, with D possibly matching TRBD2 (7 bases). Looked up from germline, CDR1 is SGHRS and CDR2 is YFSETQ. V was cut by 6 bases and J by 5 bases, with 15 bases left in between. The CDR3 length is 14 residues. DNA for the CDR3: TGCGCCAGCAACCCGGGGGGCCCTAACAATGAGCAGTTCTTC. Protein: CASNPGGPNNEQFF.

This chain uses TRBV7-6 with TRBJ2-3; D is possibly TRBD2 (5 bases). The V gene lost 5 bases and the J gene lost 2 bases, with 11 bases spanning the gap. The germline V gene has CDR1 SGHVS and CDR2 FNYEAQ. The CDR3 extends over 14 amino acids. CDR3 sequence reads: CASSPWEHTDTQYF. Written as DNA, the CDR3 is TGTGCCAGCAGCCCTTGGGAGCACACAGATACGCAGTATTTT.

This clone was picked up a small number of times. The chain is built from TRBV7-2 and TRBJ2-7; 10 bases fit TRBD2. Trimming took 4 bases from V and 0 from J; bases not matched to a gene: 3. The CDR3 is 15 residues long. From germline, CDR1 is SGHTA and CDR2 FQGNSA. CDR3 region: CASSSRTSGSYEQYF. In nucleotides, the CDR3 is TGTGCCAGCAGCTCCCGGACTAGCGGCTCCTACGAGCAGTACTTC.

This chain connects TRBV7-9 to TRBJ2-3; 10 nucleotides match TRBD2. This CDR3 spans 16 amino acids. CDR1 is SEHNR, CDR2 FQNEAQ, per germline (reference sequence). V trimming: 2 bases; J trimming: 0 bases; junction bases outside the gene matches: 2. CDR3: CASSLPAGGSTDTQYF. CDR3 DNA sequence: TGTGCCAGCAGCTTACCAGCGGGGGGGAGCACAGATACGCAGTATTTT.